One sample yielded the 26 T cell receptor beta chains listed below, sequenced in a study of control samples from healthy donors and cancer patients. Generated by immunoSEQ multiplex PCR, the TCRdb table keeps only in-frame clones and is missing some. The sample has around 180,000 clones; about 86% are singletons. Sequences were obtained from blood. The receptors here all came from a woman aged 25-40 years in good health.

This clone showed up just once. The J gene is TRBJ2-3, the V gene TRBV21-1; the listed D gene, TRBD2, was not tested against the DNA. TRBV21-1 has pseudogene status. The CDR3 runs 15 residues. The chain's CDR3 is CARTKVGRGGDTQYF. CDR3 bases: TGTGCCCGCACTAAGGTCGGAAGGGGGGGAGATACGCAGTATTTT.

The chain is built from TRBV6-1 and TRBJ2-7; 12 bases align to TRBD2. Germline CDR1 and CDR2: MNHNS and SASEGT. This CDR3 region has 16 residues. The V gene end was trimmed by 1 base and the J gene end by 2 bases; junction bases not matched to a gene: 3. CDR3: CASSEEASGGAYEQYV. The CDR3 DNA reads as TGTGCCAGCAGTGAAGAGGCTAGCGGGGGGGCCTACGAGCAGTACGTC.

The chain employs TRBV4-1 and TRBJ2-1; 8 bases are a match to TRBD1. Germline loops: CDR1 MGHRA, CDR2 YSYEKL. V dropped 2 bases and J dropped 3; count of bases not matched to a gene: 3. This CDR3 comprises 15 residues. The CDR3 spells CASSQITGGYNEQFF. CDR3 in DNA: TGCGCCAGCAGCCAAATAACAGGGGGCTACAATGAGCAGTTCTTC.

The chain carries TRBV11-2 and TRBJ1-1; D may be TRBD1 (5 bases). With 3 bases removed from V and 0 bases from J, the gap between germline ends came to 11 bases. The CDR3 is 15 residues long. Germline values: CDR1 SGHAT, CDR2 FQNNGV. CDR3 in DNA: TGTGCCAGCAGCTTCTCGGGGGGAGTGAACACTGAAGCTTTCTTT. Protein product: CASSFSGGVNTEAFF.

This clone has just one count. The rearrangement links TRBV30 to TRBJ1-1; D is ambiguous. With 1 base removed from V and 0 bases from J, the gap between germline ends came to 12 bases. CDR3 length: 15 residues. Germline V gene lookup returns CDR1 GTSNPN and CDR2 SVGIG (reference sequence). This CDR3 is CAWSGNSNLNTEAFF. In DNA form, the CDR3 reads TGTGCCTGGAGTGGAAACAGTAATCTGAACACTGAAGCTTTCTTT.

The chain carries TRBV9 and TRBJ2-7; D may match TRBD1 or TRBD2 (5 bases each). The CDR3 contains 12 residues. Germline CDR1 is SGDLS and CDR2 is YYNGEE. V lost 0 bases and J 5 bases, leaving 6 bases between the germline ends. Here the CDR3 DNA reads TGTGCCAGCAGCGTAGGGGGGAACGAGCAGTACTTC. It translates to CASSVGGNEQYF. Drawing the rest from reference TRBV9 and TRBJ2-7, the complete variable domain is DSGVTQTPKHLITATGQRVTLRCSPRSGDLSVYWYQQSLDQGLQFLIQYYNGEERAKGNILERFSAQQFPDLHSELNLSSLELGDSALYFCASSVGGNEQYFGPGTRLTVT.

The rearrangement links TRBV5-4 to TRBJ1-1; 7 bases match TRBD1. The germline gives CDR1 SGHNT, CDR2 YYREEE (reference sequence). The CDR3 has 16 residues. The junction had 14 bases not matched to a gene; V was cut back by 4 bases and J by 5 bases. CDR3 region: CASSRDSHRLGTEAFF. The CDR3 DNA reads TGTGCCAGCAGCCGGGACAGCCATCGCTTGGGGACTGAAGCTTTCTTT.

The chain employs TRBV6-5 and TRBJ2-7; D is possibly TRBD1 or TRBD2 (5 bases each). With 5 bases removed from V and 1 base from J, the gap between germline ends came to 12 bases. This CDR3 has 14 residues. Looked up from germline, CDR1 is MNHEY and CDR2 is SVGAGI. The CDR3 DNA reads TGTGCCAGCAGTATCCGGGACGGATCCTACGAGCAGTACTTC. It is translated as CASSIRDGSYEQYF.

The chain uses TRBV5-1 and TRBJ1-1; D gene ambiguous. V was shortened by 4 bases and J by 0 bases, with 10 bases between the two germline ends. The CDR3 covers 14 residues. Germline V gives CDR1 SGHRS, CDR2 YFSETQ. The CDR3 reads CASSPGRMNTEAFF. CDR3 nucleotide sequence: TGCGCCAGCAGCCCCGGACGGATGAACACTGAAGCTTTCTTT. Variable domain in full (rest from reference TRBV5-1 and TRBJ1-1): KAGVTQTPRYLIKTRGQQVTLSCSPISGHRSVSWYQQTPGQGLQFLFEYFSETQRNKGNFPGRFSGRQFSNSRSEMNVSTLELGDSALYLCASSPGRMNTEAFFGQGTRLTVV.

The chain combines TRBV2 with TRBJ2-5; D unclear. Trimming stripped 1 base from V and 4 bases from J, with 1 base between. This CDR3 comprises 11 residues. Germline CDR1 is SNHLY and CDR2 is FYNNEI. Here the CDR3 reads CASSEVETQYF. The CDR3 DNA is TGTGCCAGCAGTGAAGTAGAGACCCAGTACTTC. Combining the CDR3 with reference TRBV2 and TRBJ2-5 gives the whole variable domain EPEVTQTPSHQVTQMGQEVILRCVPISNHLYFYWYRQILGQKVEFLVSFYNNEISEKSEIFDDQFSVERPDGSNFTLKIRSTKLEDSAMYFCASSEVETQYFGPGTRLLVL.

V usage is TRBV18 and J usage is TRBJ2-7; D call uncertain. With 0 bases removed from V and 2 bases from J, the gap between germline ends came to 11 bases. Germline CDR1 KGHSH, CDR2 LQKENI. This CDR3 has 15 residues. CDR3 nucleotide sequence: TGTGCCAGCTCACCACCAATAAGAGTTGCCTACGAGCAGTACGTC. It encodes CASSPPIRVAYEQYV.

CDR3 sequence: CSVALGLEQYV. CDR3 DNA: TGCAGCGTTGCTTTGGGGTTGGAGCAGTACGTC. The rearrangement links TRBV29-1 to TRBJ2-7; D call uncertain. V was cut by 4 bases and J by 7 bases, with 11 bases left in between. CDR1 and CDR2 from the germline V gene are SQVTM and ANQGSEA. CDR3 length: 11 amino acids.

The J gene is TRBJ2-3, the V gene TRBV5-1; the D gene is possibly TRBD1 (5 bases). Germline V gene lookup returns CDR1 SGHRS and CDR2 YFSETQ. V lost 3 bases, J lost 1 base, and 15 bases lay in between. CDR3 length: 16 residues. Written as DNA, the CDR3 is TGCGCCAGCAGCTCCGCTAGGGGCACTGGCACAGATACGCAGTATTTT. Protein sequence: CASSSARGTGTDTQYF.

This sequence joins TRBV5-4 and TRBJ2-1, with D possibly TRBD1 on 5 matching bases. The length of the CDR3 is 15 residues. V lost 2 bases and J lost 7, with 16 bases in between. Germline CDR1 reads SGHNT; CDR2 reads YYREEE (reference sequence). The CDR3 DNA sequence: TGTGCCAGCAGCTTCCCCCCGGTAGCAGGGAATGAGCAGTTCTTC. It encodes CASSFPPVAGNEQFF.

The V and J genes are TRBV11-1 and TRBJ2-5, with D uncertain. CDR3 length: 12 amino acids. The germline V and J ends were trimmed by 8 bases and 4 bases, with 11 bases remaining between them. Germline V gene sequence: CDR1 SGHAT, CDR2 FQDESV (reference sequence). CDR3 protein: CASGGVGETQYF. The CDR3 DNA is TGTGCCAGCGGTGGGGTAGGAGAGACCCAGTACTTC.

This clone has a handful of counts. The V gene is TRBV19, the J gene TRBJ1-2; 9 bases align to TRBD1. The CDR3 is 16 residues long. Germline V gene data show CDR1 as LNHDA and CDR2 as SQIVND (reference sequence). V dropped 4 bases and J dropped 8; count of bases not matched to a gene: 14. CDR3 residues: CASSNGQGHDSSGYTF. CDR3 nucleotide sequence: TGTGCCAGTAGTAACGGACAGGGGCATGATTCGAGCGGCTACACCTTC.

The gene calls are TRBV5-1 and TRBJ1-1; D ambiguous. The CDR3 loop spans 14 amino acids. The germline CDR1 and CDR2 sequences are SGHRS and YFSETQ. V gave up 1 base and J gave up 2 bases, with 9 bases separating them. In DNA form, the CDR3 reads TGCGCCAGCAGCTTGCTAGGCGAAAACACTGAAGCTTTCTTT. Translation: CASSLLGENTEAFF.

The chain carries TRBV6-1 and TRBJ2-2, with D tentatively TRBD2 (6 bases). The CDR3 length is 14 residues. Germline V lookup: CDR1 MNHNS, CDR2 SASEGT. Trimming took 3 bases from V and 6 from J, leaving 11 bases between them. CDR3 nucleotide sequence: TGTGCCAGCAGTGATTGGGAGGTCGCCGGGGAGCTGTTTTTT. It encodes CASSDWEVAGELFF.

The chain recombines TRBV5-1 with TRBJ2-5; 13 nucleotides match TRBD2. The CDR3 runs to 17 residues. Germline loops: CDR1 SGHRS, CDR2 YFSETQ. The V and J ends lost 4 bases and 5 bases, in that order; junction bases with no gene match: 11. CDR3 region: CASSPAPLLAGGETQYF. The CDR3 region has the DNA TGCGCCAGCAGCCCAGCGCCTCTACTAGCGGGGGGGGAGACCCAGTACTTC.

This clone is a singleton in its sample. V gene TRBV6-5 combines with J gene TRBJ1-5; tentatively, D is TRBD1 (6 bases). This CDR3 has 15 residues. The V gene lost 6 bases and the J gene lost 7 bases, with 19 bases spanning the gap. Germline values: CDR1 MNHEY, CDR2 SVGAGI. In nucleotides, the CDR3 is TGTGCCAGCAGAGACACAGGGTTGATAGGGCAGCCCCAGCATTTT. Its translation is CASRDTGLIGQPQHF.

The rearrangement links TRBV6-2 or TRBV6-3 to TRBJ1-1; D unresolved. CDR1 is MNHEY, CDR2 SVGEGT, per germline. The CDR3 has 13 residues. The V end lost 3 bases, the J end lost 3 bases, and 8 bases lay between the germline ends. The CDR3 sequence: CASSYLPDTEAFF. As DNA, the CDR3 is TGTGCCAGCAGTTATCTCCCGGACACTGAAGCTTTCTTT.

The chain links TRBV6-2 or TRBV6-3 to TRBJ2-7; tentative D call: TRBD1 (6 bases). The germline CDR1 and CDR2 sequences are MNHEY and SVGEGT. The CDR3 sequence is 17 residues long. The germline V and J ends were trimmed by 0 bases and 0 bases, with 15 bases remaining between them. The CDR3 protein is CASSYSRSGTHSYEQYV. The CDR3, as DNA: TGTGCCAGCAGTTACTCGAGGTCTGGGACACACTCCTACGAGCAGTACGTC.

CDR3 DNA: TGTGCCACCAGAACTAAAGGGGCCGGGGAGCTGTTTTTT. Protein sequence: CATRTKGAGELFF. The gene calls are TRBV15 and TRBJ2-2; D may be TRBD1 (5 bases). Between the trimmed V and J ends, which lost 6 bases and 6 bases, there was a span of 11 bases. Germline loops: CDR1 LNHNV, CDR2 YYDKDF (reference sequence). The length of the CDR3 is 13 residues.

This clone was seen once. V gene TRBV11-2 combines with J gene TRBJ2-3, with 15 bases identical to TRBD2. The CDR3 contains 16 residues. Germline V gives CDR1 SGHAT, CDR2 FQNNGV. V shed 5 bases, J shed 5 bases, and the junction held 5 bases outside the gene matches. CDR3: CASSIGLAGGQDTQYF. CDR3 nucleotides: TGTGCCAGCAGCATTGGACTAGCGGGAGGGCAAGATACGCAGTATTTT.

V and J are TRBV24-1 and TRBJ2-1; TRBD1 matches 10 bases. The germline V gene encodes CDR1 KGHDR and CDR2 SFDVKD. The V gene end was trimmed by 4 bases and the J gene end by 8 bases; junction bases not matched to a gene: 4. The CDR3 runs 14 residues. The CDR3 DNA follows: TGTGCCACCAGTGAGACAGGGGGCGGCTATGAGCAGTTCTTC. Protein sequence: CATSETGGGYEQFF.

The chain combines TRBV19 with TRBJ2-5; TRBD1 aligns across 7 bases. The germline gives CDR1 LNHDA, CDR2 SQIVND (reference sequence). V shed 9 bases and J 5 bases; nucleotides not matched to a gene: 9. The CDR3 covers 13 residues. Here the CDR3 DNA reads TGTGCCAGCCGGGACAGCAGGATGGAGACCCAGTACTTC. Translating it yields CASRDSRMETQYF.